These 26 T cell receptor beta chains were all obtained from the same sample, sequenced in a study of cytomegalovirus exposure and HLA in healthy donors. Amplification used 60 Vbeta primers and 13 Jbeta primers. The repertoire was sequenced with immunoSEQ multiplex PCR; TCRdb's copy has only in-frame clones and lacks some. The data contain approximately 130,000 clones, approximately 70% of them singletons. The sequencing sample was made of PBMCs. Receptors were obtained from a woman in her fifties or sixties in good health and CMV-seropositive.

The J gene is TRBJ1-1, the V gene TRBV19; the match to TRBD1 covers 8 bases. This CDR3 is 13 amino acids long. The germline V gene has CDR1 LNHDA and CDR2 SQIVND (reference sequence). Trimming removed 5 bases from V and 6 bases from J; junction bases left unmatched: 5. CDR3 sequence: CASSLDREAEAFF. CDR3 bases: TGTGCCAGTAGTCTGGACAGGGAGGCTGAAGCTTTCTTT.

Regarding this clone: A junction end diverges from the germline sequence, so it may reflect a read error. The chain uses TRBV5-3 and TRBJ1-1; the match to TRBD1 covers 7 bases. TRBV5-3 is reported as an ORF; its role is uncertain. The CDR3 consists of 15 residues. CDR3: CARNLGDREDTEAFF. CDR3 nucleotides: TGTGCCAGAAACTTGGGTGACAGGGAAGACACTGAAGCTTTCTTT.

This clone is a singleton in its sample. The chain carries TRBV9 and TRBJ2-7; TRBD2 might be the D (5 bases). CDR3 length equals 14 residues. With 3 bases removed from V and 5 bases from J, the gap between germline ends came to 15 bases. Germline lookup yields CDR1 SGDLS and CDR2 YYNGEE. CDR3 sequence: CASSGLASKNEQYF. In DNA form, the CDR3 reads TGTGCCAGCAGCGGCCTAGCATCCAAGAACGAGCAGTACTTC.

The chain links TRBV7-3 to TRBJ2-1, with TRBD2 matching over 10 bases. J was trimmed by 5 bases and V by 2 bases; bases with no gene match: 3. This CDR3 region has 15 residues. Germline loops: CDR1 SGHTA, CDR2 FQGTGA. In nucleotides, the CDR3 is TGTGCCAGCAGCTTACCTAGCGGGGGCAACAATGAGCAGTTCTTC. As protein: CASSLPSGGNNEQFF.

The gene calls are TRBV7-6 and TRBJ1-6; D remains ambiguous. V was cut by 1 base and J by 5 bases, with 15 bases left in between. The V gene's germline CDR1 is SGHVS and CDR2 FNYEAQ. CDR3 length: 17 residues. The CDR3 loop is CASSLGSRARNNSPLHF. CDR3 in DNA: TGTGCCAGCAGCTTAGGGTCGCGGGCGCGGAATAATTCACCCCTCCACTTT.

The gene calls are TRBV28 and TRBJ2-5; TRBD1 matches at 8 bases. The CDR3 is made up of 20 amino acids. V trimming: 3 bases; J trimming: 2 bases; junction bases outside the gene matches: 20. Looked up from germline, CDR1 is MDHEN and CDR2 is SYDVKM. The CDR3 DNA reads as TGTGCCAGCAGTTTTTCTTTGGCCCTAGTGGCAGGGGGCCCGCAAGAGACCCAGTACTTC. Protein sequence: CASSFSLALVAGGPQETQYF.

The chain recombines TRBV28 with TRBJ1-1, with 7 bases matching TRBD1. After removal of 5 bases from V and 5 bases from J, the junction contained 11 bases not matched to a gene. The CDR3 extends over 15 amino acids. Germline CDR1 MDHEN, CDR2 SYDVKM. The CDR3 loop is CASSPLAVRGTEAFF. The CDR3 DNA follows: TGTGCCAGCAGTCCCCTCGCGGTCAGGGGGACTGAAGCTTTCTTT.

This clone was counted between two and nine times. The V gene is TRBV7-8, the J gene TRBJ1-4, with 7 nucleotides matching TRBD1. CDR3 length: 14 amino acids. V shed 5 bases, J shed 8 bases, and the junction held 8 bases outside the gene matches. From germline, CDR1 is SGHVS and CDR2 FQNEAQ. The CDR3 DNA reads as TGTGCCAGCAGCCCCTGGGACAGTTCGGAAAAACTGTTTTTT. It codes for CASSPWDSSEKLFF. Looking up the rest from reference TRBV7-8 and TRBJ1-4 gives the full variable domain: GAGVSQSPRYKVAKRGQDVALRCDPISGHVSLFWYQQALGQGPEFLTYFQNEAQLDKSGLPSDRFFAERPEGSVSTLKIQRTQQEDSAVYLCASSPWDSSEKLFFGSGTQLSVL.

The J gene is TRBJ2-7, the V gene TRBV7-3; TRBD1 aligns across 9 bases. The J segment lost 13 bases and the V segment lost 5 bases, leaving 12 bases of the junction unmatched. This CDR3 has 13 residues. Germline V gene sequence: CDR1 SGHTA, CDR2 FQGTGA. CDR3 sequence: CASSRGGTGLPYF. CDR3 nucleotide sequence: TGTGCCAGCAGCCGAGGTGGGACAGGGCTTCCCTACTTC. Filled out from reference TRBV7-3 and TRBJ2-7, the complete variable domain reads GAGVSQTPSNKVTEKGKYVELRCDPISGHTALYWYRQSLGQGPEFLIYFQGTGAADDSGLPNDRFFAVRPEGSVSTLKIQRTERGDSAVYLCASSRGGTGLPYFGPGTRLTVT.

The V gene is TRBV5-1, the J gene TRBJ1-2; 7 nucleotides agree with TRBD1. The CDR3 sequence is 15 residues long. Germline trimming cut 0 bases from V and 3 bases from J; bases unmatched to any gene: 5. CDR1 is SGHRS and CDR2 is YFSETQ in the germline V gene. This chain's CDR3 is CASSLGTGSYYGYTF. For the CDR3, the DNA is TGCGCCAGCAGCTTGGGGACAGGTTCGTACTATGGCTACACCTTC. The whole variable domain, filled in from reference TRBV5-1 and TRBJ1-2, reads KAGVTQTPRYLIKTRGQQVTLSCSPISGHRSVSWYQQTPGQGLQFLFEYFSETQRNKGNFPGRFSGRQFSNSRSEMNVSTLELGDSALYLCASSLGTGSYYGYTFGSGTRLTVV.

The rearrangement uses TRBV5-1 and TRBJ2-2, with D tentatively TRBD2 (5 bases). CDR1 and CDR2 (germline): SGHRS, YFSETQ. The CDR3 has 16 amino acids. V shed 1 base and J shed 5 bases, with 15 bases lying between them. CDR3 loop: CASSLYEGVGTGELFF. In nucleotides, the CDR3 is TGCGCCAGCAGCTTGTACGAGGGTGTAGGGACCGGGGAGCTGTTTTTT. Using reference TRBV5-1 and TRBJ2-2 for the parts outside the CDR3, the full variable domain is KAGVTQTPRYLIKTRGQQVTLSCSPISGHRSVSWYQQTPGQGLQFLFEYFSETQRNKGNFPGRFSGRQFSNSRSEMNVSTLELGDSALYLCASSLYEGVGTGELFFGEGSRLTVL.

The chain recombines TRBV28 with TRBJ2-7; 8 bases align to TRBD2. This CDR3 is built from 14 residues. The germline CDR1 and CDR2 sequences are MDHEN and SYDVKM. V lost 3 bases to trimming and J lost 2 bases; unmatched junction nucleotides: 3. The CDR3 region is CASSLAGGTYEQYF. CDR3 DNA: TGTGCCAGCAGTTTGGCGGGGGGAACCTACGAGCAGTACTTC.

The chain joins TRBV19 to TRBJ1-1, with D perhaps matching TRBD1 (6 bases). The germline CDR1 and CDR2 sequences are LNHDA and SQIVND (reference sequence). V was shortened by 3 bases and J by 12 bases, with 14 bases between the two germline ends. This CDR3 spans 12 amino acids. CDR3 bases: TGTGCCAGTAGTATTGTGGGAACAGGGCCTTTCTTT. Protein: CASSIVGTGPFF. Full variable domain (missing parts from reference TRBV19 and TRBJ1-1): DGGITQSPKYLFRKEGQNVTLSCEQNLNHDAMYWYRQDPGQGLRLIYYSQIVNDFQKGDIAEGYSVSREKKESFPLTVTSAQKNPTAFYLCASSIVGTGPFFGQGTRLTVV.

V and J are TRBV4-1 and TRBJ2-1, with D possibly TRBD2 on 5 matching bases. Per the germline V gene, CDR1 is MGHRA and CDR2 is YSYEKL. V was pared by 4 bases and J by 8 bases, with 12 bases between. CDR3 size: 13 residues. The CDR3, as DNA: TGCGCCAGCAGCCTCACTAGTGTTGATGAGCAGTTCTTC. Encoded protein: CASSLTSVDEQFF.

The chain employs TRBV5-6 and TRBJ1-5; TRBD1 aligns across 7 bases. The CDR3 consists of 13 residues. With 6 bases clipped from V and 2 bases from J, the junction kept 2 bases outside the gene matches. Germline CDR1 SGHDT, CDR2 YYEEEE. The CDR3 reads CASNTGGNQPQHF. In nucleotides, the CDR3 is TGTGCCAGCAATACAGGGGGCAATCAGCCCCAGCATTTT.

The rearrangement uses TRBV7-3 and TRBJ2-3; no definite D call. The V end was cut by 0 bases, the J end by 2 bases, with 6 bases between. Germline loops: CDR1 SGHTA, CDR2 FQGTGA. The CDR3 length is 14 residues. Here the CDR3 DNA reads TGTGCCAGCAGCTTAACGAGGATCACAGATACGCAGTATTTT. Its protein is CASSLTRITDTQYF.

This chain connects TRBV19 to TRBJ1-3; D remains unclear. This CDR3 comprises 13 residues. Germline V gives CDR1 LNHDA, CDR2 SQIVND (reference sequence). The ends were cut back, 5 bases at V and 0 bases at J, with 5 bases in the middle. The CDR3 nucleotides are TGTGCCAGTAGTCCCAACTCTGGAAACACCATATATTTT. This gives the protein CASSPNSGNTIYF.

This clone was detected only a few times. The V gene is TRBV7-9, the J gene TRBJ2-1, with D perhaps TRBD2 (6 bases). The CDR3 spans 16 residues. V gave up 1 base and J gave up 6 bases, with 16 bases separating them. Per germline, CDR1 SEHNR and CDR2 FQNEAQ (reference sequence). The CDR3 here is CASSLVPLTSPNEQFF. CDR3 nucleotides: TGTGCCAGCAGCTTAGTCCCTCTGACTAGTCCCAATGAGCAGTTCTTC.

The chain is built from TRBV10-3 and TRBJ1-4; perhaps TRBD1 as D (6 bases). The CDR3 spans 16 residues. V was trimmed by 3 bases and J by 7 bases, leaving 18 bases between them. Germline V gene sequence: CDR1 ENHRY, CDR2 SYGVKD. The CDR3 DNA is TGTGCCATCAGTGAAGATGGGGGGGCACTGGGTGAAAAACTGTTTTTT. It translates to CAISEDGGALGEKLFF.

The gene calls are TRBV4-2 and TRBJ2-5; 13 bases match TRBD2. The CDR3 consists of 16 residues. Germline V lookup: CDR1 LGHNA, CDR2 YNFKEQ. Unmatched junction bases numbered 5, after V lost 1 base and J lost 6 bases. The CDR3 nucleotides are TGTGCCAGCAGCCAAGCTGGGACTAGCGGGGCAAAGACCCAGTACTTC. Its protein is CASSQAGTSGAKTQYF.

This chain connects TRBV14 to TRBJ1-6, with 7 bases matching TRBD1. CDR3 size: 15 residues. V lost 4 bases and J lost 3; bases outside the gene matches: 3. From germline, CDR1 is SGHDN and CDR2 FVKESK. The CDR3 loop is CASSLTGIYNSPLHF. The CDR3 DNA reads TGTGCCAGCAGCCTGACAGGGATCTATAATTCACCCCTCCACTTT.

V is TRBV10-3 and J is TRBJ1-3; TRBD1 matches 8 bases. Germline CDR1 reads ENHRY; CDR2 reads SYGVKD. The CDR3 is made up of 14 amino acids. V dropped 6 bases and J dropped 3; count of bases not matched to a gene: 4. For the CDR3, the DNA is TGTGCCATCAGGGGGACAGGTGGTGGAAACACCATATATTTT. Amino acids: CAIRGTGGGNTIYF.

The V and J genes are TRBV13 and TRBJ2-7, with 7 bases lining up with TRBD1. In germline, CDR1 is PRHDT, CDR2 FYEKMQ (reference sequence). The CDR3 length is 14 residues. V lost 6 bases, J lost 0 bases, and 5 bases stayed unmatched. CDR3 sequence reads: CASRSQGSSYEQYF. CDR3 nucleotide sequence: TGTGCCAGCAGATCACAGGGGAGCTCCTACGAGCAGTACTTC.

The chain links TRBV5-1 to TRBJ2-7; 8 bases fit TRBD1. Germline V gene sequence: CDR1 SGHRS, CDR2 YFSETQ. The CDR3 has 13 residues. V trimming: 6 bases; J trimming: 4 bases; junction bases outside the gene matches: 6. CDR3 region: CASKGQADYEQYF. The CDR3 coding sequence is TGCGCCAGCAAGGGACAGGCAGATTACGAGCAGTACTTC. Looking up the rest from reference TRBV5-1 and TRBJ2-7 gives the full variable domain: KAGVTQTPRYLIKTRGQQVTLSCSPISGHRSVSWYQQTPGQGLQFLFEYFSETQRNKGNFPGRFSGRQFSNSRSEMNVSTLELGDSALYLCASKGQADYEQYFGPGTRLTVT.

This clone was counted a single time. The chain combines TRBV11-3 with TRBJ2-1, with TRBD2 matching over 8 bases. J was trimmed by 5 bases and V by 4 bases; bases with no gene match: 10. Germline V gene sequence: CDR1 SGHNT, CDR2 YENEEA. This CDR3 has 16 amino acids. The CDR3 nucleotides are TGTGCCAGCAGCTCCGCCCGGGGGGGCCGGCACAATGAGCAGTTCTTC. As protein: CASSSARGGRHNEQFF.

The V call is TRBV5-4, the J call TRBJ2-5; D not certain. The J call is uncertain, as TRBJ2-7 better fits the DNA end. Germline loops: CDR1 SGHNT, CDR2 YYREEE (reference sequence). This CDR3 is built from 14 residues. In DNA form, the CDR3 reads TGTGCCAGCAGCCCCGGCCGAGGAGCCTACGAGCAGTACTTC. Residues: CASSPGRGAYEQYF.